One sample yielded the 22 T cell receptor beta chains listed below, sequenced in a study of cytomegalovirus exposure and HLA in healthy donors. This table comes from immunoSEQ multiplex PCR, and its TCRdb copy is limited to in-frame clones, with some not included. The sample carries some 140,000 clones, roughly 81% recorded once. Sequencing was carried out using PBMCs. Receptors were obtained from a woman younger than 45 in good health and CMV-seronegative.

CDR3 amino acids: CASSHGTKNEKLFF. The DNA for the CDR3 is TGTGCCAGCAGCCACGGGACAAAAAATGAAAAACTGTTTTTT. This rearrangement joins TRBV11-2 to TRBJ1-4, with a tentative D call TRBD1 (6 bases). The CDR3 runs 14 residues. Trimming took off 5 bases at V and 5 bases at J, with 12 bases between the two ends. The germline V gene encodes CDR1 SGHAT and CDR2 FQNNGV.

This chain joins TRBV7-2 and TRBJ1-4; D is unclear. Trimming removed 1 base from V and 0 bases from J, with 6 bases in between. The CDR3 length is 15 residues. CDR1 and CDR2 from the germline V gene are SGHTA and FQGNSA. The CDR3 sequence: CASSLVGATNEKLFF. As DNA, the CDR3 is TGTGCCAGCAGCTTAGTGGGAGCAACTAATGAAAAACTGTTTTTT.

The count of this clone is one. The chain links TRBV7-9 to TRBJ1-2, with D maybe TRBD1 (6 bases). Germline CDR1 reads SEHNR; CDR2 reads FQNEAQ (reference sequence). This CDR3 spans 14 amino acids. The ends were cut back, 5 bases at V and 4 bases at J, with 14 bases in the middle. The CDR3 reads CASSAEGVSYGYTF. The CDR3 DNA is TGTGCCAGCAGCGCAGAGGGGGTATCCTATGGCTACACCTTC. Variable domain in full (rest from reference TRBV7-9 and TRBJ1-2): DTGVSQNPRHKITKRGQNVTFRCDPISEHNRLYWYRQTLGQGPEFLTYFQNEAQLEKSRLLSDRFSAERPKGSFSTLEIQRTEQGDSAMYLCASSAEGVSYGYTFGSGTRLTVV.

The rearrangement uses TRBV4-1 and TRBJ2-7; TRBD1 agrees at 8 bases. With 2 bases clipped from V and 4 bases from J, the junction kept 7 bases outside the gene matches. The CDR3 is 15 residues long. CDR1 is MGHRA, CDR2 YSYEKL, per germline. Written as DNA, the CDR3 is TGCGCCAGCAGCCAACCGAGGCAGGGGGCTTACGAGCAGTACTTC. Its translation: CASSQPRQGAYEQYF.

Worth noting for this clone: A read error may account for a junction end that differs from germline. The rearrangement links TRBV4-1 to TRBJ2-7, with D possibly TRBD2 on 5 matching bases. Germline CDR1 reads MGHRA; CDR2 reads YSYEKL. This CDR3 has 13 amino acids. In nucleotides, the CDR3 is TGCGCCAGCAGCCAAGATAAGCAAGCGGACCCCTTGTTC. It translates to CASSQDKQADPLF.

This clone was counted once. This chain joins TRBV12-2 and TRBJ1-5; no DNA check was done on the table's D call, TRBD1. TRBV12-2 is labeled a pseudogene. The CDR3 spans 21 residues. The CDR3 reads CASRPRPSRDRLLNSNQPQHF. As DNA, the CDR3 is TGTGCAAGTCGCCCGAGACCCTCACGGGACAGGCTCCTTAATAGCAATCAGCCCCAGCATTTT.

CDR3 in DNA: TGTGCCAGCAGTTACTCATGGGACAGGCGTAATGAAAAACTGTTTTTT. Translation: CASSYSWDRRNEKLFF. This chain links TRBV6-5 with TRBJ1-4; 8 bases are shared with TRBD1. After removal of 0 bases from V and 4 bases from J, the junction contained 4 bases not matched to a gene. The V gene's germline CDR1 is MNHEY and CDR2 SVGAGI. CDR3 length equals 16 residues.

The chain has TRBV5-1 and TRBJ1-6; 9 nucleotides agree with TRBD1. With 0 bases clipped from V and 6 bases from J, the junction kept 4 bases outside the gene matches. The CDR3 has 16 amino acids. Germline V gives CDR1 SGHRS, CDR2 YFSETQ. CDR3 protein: CASSLVGTGFNSPLHF. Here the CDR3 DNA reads TGCGCCAGCAGCTTGGTAGGGACAGGGTTTAATTCACCCCTCCACTTT.

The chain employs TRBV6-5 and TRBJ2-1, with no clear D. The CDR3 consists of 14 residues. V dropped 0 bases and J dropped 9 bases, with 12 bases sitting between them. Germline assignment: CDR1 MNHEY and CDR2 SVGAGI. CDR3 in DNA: TGTGCCAGCAGTTACTCGCCCTCCAACGGTGAGCAGTTCTTC. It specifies CASSYSPSNGEQFF.

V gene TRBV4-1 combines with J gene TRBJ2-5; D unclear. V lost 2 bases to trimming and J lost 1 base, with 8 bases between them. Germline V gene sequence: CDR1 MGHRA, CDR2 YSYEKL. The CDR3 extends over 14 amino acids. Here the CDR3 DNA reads TGCGCCAGCAGCCAACCACAGATCCAAGAGACCCAGTACTTC. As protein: CASSQPQIQETQYF.

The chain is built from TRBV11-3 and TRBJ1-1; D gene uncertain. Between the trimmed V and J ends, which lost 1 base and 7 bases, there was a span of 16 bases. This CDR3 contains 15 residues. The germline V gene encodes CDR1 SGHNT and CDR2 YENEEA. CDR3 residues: CASSLAPPPGGEAFF. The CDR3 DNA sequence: TGTGCCAGCAGCTTAGCTCCGCCACCCGGAGGTGAAGCTTTCTTT.

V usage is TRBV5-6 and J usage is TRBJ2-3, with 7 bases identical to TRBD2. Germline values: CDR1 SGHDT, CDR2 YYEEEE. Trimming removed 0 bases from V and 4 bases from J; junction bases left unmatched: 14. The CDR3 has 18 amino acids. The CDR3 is CASSLGGMRRGSADTQYF. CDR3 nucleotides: TGTGCCAGCAGCTTGGGGGGGATGAGGCGGGGGAGTGCAGATACGCAGTATTTT.

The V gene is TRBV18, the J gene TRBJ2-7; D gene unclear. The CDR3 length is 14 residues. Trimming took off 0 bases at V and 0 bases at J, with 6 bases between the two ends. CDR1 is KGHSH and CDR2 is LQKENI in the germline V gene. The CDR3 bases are TGTGCCAGCTCACCACCGGGCAACTCCTACGAGCAGTACTTC. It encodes CASSPPGNSYEQYF.

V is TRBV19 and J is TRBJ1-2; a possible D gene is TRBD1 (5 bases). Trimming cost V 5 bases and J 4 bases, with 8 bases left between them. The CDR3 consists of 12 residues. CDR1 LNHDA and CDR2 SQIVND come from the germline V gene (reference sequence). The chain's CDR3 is CASSRQSYGYTF. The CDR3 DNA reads TGTGCCAGTAGTCGACAGAGCTATGGCTACACCTTC.

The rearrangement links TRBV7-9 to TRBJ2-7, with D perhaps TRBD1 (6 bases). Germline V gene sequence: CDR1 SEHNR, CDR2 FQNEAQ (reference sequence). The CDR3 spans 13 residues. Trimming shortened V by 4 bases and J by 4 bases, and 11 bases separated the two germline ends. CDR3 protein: CASSSIQGYEQYF. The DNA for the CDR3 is TGTGCCAGCAGCTCCATACAGGGTTACGAGCAGTACTTC.

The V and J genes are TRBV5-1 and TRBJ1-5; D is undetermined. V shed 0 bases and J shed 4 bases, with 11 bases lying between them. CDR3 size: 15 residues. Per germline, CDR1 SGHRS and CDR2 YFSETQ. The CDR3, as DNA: TGCGCCAGCAGCTTGGATGGCGGTCGTAATCAGCCCCAGCATTTT. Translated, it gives CASSLDGGRNQPQHF. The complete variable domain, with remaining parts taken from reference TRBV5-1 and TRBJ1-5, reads KAGVTQTPRYLIKTRGQQVTLSCSPISGHRSVSWYQQTPGQGLQFLFEYFSETQRNKGNFPGRFSGRQFSNSRSEMNVSTLELGDSALYLCASSLDGGRNQPQHFGDGTRLSIL.

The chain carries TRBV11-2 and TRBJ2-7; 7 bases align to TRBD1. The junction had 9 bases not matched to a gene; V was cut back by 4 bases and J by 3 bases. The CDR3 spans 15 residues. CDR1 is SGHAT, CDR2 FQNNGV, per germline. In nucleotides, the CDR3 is TGTGCCAGCAGCTCCACACAGGGGTACAGCTACGAGCAGTACTTC. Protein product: CASSSTQGYSYEQYF.

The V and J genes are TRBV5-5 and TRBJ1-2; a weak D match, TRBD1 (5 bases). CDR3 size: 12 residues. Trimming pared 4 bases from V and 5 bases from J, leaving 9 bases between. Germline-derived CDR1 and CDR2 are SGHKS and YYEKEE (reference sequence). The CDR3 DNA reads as TGTGCCAGCAGCATACAGGAGTATGGCTACACCTTC. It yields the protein CASSIQEYGYTF.

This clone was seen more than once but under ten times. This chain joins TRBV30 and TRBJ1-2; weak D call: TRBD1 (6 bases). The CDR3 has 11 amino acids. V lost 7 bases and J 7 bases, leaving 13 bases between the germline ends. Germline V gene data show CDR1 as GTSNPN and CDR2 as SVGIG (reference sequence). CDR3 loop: CASHRVRGYTF. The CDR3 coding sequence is TGTGCCTCCCACAGGGTTCGTGGCTACACCTTC.

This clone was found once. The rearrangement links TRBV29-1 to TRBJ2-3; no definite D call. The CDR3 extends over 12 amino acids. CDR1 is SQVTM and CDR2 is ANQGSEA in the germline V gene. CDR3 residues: CSQTRYTDTQYF. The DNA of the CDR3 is TGCAGTCAAACGAGATACACAGATACGCAGTATTTT.

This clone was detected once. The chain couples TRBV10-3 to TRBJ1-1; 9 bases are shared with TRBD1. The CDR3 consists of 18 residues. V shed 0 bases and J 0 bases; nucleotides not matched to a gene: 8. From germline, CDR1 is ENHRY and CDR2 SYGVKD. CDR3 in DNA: TGTGCCATCAGTGAGTCGAAGGGACAGGGAAACATGAACACTGAAGCTTTCTTT. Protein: CAISESKGQGNMNTEAFF.

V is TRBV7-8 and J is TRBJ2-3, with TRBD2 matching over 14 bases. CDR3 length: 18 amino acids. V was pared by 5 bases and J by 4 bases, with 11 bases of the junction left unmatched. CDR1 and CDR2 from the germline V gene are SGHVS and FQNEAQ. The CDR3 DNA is TGTGCCAGCAGCCCACCACGGGGACTAGCGGGGGTGGCAGATACGCAGTATTTT. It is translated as CASSPPRGLAGVADTQYF.